This T cell receptor (beta chain) was identified during a study of Ad26.COV2.S vaccination and SARS-CoV-2 variants. Sequenced by immunoSEQ multiplex PCR; TCRdb stores in-frame clones only, minus some. The sample consists of 350,000 to 450,000 clones, 92% of them appearing once. Of note for this clone: Antigen specificity is unknown.

CDR3 length: 17 residues. V lost 0 bases and J 7 bases, leaving 21 bases between the germline ends. Germline loops: CDR1 KGHSH, CDR2 LQKENI. Findings and caveats of the study: The study found higher spike-specific TCR breadth in vaccine than placebo recipients. A substantial breadth of spike-specific CD8+ and CD4+ T cell responses after vaccination has been reported. With respect to non-spike TCR breadth, vaccine and placebo recipients were similar. The TCR-based breadth and depth measures might underestimate overall T cell responses.

This TCR was recovered from a human donor who had recovered from COVID-19. The chain employs TRBV18 and TRBJ1-2; D ambiguous. The specimen comprised peripheral blood, sampled after recovery from COVID-19. For the CDR3, the DNA is TGTGCCAGCTCACCACCTACCGGAAGGCTCTTTAAGGGTGGCTACACCTTC. Protein: CASSPPTGRLFKGGYTF.